This T cell receptor (beta chain) was found in a study of beta chain features in type 1 diabetes. This clone was detected only a few times. What it binds is unknown. Study observations and caveats: The study notes PCR might favor shorter templates equally in patients and controls. Shorter TCRB CDR3s, moderately but significantly so, were found in Type 1 diabetes patients in all four CD4+ subsets. In the patient group, naive, central memory and Treg TCRB repertoires seemed more alike than in the healthy donor group.

Sequenced material consisted of expressed TCRB transcripts (all of the isolated RNA was reverse transcribed). Some clones are missing from TCRdb's copy, which holds only in-frame ones; the method was immunoSEQ multiplex PCR. The profile covers a few hundred thousand clones, with roughly 20% appearing a single time and less than 0.03% taken by the ten largest. The receptor's source is a middle-aged woman with type 1 diabetes. The sequenced sample was naive CD4+ T cells from blood.

CDR3 protein: CASTGGPLLNEQFF. CDR3 DNA sequence: TGTGCCAGCACCGGCGGGCCGTTACTCAATGAGCAGTTCTTC. The gene calls are TRBV9 and TRBJ2-1; possible D gene TRBD2, 5 bases. Germline V gene lookup returns CDR1 SGDLS and CDR2 YYNGEE. Deletions cut 6 bases from V and 6 bases from J, with 16 bases between. CDR3 length equals 14 residues.